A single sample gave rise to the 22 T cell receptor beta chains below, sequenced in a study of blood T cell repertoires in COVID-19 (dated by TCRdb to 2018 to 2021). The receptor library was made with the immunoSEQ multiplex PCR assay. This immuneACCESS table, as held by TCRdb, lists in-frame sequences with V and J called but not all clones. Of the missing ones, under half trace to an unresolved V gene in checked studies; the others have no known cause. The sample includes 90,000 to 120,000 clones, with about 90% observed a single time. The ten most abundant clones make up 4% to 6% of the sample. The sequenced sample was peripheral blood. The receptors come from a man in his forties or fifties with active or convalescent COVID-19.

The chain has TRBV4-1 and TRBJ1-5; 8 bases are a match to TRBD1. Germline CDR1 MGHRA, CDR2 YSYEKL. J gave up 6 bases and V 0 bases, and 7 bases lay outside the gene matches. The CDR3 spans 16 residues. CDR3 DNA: TGCGCCAGCAGCCAAGATGGTTCAGGGGGCGGTCAGCCCCAGCATTTT. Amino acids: CASSQDGSGGGQPQHF.

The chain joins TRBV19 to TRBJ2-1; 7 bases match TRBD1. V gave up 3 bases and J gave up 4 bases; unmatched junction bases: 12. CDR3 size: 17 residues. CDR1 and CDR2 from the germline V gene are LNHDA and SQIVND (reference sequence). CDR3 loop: CASSIRPPEQGYNEQFF. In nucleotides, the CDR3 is TGTGCCAGTAGTATCAGGCCTCCGGAACAGGGGTACAATGAGCAGTTCTTC.

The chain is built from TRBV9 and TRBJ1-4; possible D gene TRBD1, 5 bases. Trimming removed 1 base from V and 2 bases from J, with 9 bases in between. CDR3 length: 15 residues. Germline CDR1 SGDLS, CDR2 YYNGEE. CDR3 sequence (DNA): TGTGCCAGCAGCGTATACGGGGGGACTAATGAAAAACTGTTTTTT. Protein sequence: CASSVYGGTNEKLFF. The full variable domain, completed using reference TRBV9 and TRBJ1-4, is DSGVTQTPKHLITATGQRVTLRCSPRSGDLSVYWYQQSLDQGLQFLIQYYNGEERAKGNILERFSAQQFPDLHSELNLSSLELGDSALYFCASSVYGGTNEKLFFGSGTQLSVL.

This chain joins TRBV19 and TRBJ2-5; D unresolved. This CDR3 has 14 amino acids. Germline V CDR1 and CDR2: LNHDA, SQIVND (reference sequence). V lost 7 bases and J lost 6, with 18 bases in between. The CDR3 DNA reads TGTGCCAGTACCACGGTGCCTAGTGGCAAGACCCAGTACTTC. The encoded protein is CASTTVPSGKTQYF. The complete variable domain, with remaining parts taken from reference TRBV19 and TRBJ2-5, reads DGGITQSPKYLFRKEGQNVTLSCEQNLNHDAMYWYRQDPGQGLRLIYYSQIVNDFQKGDIAEGYSVSREKKESFPLTVTSAQKNPTAFYLCASTTVPSGKTQYFGPGTRLLVL.

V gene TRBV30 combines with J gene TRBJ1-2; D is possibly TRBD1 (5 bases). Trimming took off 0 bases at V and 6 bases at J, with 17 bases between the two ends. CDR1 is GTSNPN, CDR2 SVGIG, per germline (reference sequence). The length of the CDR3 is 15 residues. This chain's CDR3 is CAWSVGPAGTNGYTF. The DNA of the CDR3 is TGTGCCTGGAGTGTGGGTCCAGCCGGGACTAATGGCTACACCTTC.

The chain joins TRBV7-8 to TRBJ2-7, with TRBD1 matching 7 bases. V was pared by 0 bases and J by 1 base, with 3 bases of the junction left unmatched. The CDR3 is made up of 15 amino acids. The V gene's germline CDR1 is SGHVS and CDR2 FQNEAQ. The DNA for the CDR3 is TGTGCCAGCAGCTTAGCGACAGGGCCGTCCTACGAGCAGTACTTC. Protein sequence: CASSLATGPSYEQYF.

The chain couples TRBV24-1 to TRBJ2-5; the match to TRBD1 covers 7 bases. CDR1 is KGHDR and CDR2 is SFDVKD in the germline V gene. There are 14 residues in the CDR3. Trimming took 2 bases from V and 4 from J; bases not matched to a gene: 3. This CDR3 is CATSDSGGPETQYF. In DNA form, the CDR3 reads TGTGCCACCAGTGATTCAGGGGGTCCAGAGACCCAGTACTTC.

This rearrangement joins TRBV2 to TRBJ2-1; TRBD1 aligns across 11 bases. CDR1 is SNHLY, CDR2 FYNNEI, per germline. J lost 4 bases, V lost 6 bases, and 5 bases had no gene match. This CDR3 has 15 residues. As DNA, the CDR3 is TGTGCCAGCAGCCCCCGGGACAGGGGGTACAATGAGCAGTTCTTC. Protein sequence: CASSPRDRGYNEQFF.

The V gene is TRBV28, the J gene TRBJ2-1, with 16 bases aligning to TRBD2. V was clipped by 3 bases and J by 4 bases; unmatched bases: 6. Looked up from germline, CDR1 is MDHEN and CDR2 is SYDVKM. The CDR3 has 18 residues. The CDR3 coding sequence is TGTGCCAGCAGTTTCGCGGGACTAGCGGGAGGGATTTACAATGAGCAGTTCTTC. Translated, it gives CASSFAGLAGGIYNEQFF.

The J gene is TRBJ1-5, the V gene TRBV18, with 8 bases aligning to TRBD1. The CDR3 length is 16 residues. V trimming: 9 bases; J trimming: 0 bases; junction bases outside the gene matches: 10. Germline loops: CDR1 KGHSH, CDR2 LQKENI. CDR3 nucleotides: TGTGCCAGTGCTTCAGGGGGCGCGGGTAGCAATCAGCCCCAGCATTTT. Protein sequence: CASASGGAGSNQPQHF.

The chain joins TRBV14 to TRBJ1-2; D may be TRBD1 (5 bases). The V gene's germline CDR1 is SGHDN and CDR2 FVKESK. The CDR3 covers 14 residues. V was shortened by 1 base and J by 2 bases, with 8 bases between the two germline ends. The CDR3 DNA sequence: TGTGCCAGCAGCCAAGTGCCAGGGAACTATGGCTACACCTTC. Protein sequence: CASSQVPGNYGYTF.

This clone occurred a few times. The CDR3 bases are TGTGCCTGGGACCGGGACAGGGGTGAAAAACTGTTTTTT. This encodes CAWDRDRGEKLFF. The J gene is TRBJ1-4, the V gene TRBV30; 10 positions match TRBD1. CDR3 length equals 13 residues. V shed 5 bases, J shed 7 bases, and the junction held 4 bases outside the gene matches. In germline, CDR1 is GTSNPN, CDR2 SVGIG (reference sequence).

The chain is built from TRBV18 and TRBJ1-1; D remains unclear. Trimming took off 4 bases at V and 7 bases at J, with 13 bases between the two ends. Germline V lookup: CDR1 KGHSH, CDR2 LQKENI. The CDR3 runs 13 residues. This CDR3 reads CASSLLSRSEAFF. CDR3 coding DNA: TGTGCCAGCTCACTCCTTTCCCGGAGTGAAGCTTTCTTT.

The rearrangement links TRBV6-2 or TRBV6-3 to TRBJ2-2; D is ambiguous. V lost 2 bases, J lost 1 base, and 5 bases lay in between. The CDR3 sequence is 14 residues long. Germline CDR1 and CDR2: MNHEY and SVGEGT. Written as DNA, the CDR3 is TGTGCCAGCAGTTACGGCAGGAACACCGGGGAGCTGTTTTTT. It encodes CASSYGRNTGELFF.

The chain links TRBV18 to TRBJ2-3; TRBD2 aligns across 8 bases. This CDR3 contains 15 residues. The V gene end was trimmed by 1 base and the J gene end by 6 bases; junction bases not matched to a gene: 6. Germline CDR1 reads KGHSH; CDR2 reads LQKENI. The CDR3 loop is CASSPRIGGADTQYF. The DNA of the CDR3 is TGTGCCAGCTCACCACGGATCGGGGGGGCGGATACGCAGTATTTT.

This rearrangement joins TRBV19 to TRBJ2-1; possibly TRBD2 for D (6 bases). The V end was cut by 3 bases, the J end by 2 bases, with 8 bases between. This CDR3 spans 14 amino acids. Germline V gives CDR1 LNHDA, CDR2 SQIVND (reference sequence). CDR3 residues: CASSMAGTYNEQFF. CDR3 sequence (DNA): TGTGCCAGTAGTATGGCGGGAACCTACAATGAGCAGTTCTTC.

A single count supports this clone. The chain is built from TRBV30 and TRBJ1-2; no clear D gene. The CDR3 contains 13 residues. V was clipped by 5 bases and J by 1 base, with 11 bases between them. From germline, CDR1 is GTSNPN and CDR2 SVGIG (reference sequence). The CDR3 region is CAWCEAHNYGYTF. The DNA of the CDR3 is TGTGCCTGGTGTGAAGCCCATAACTATGGCTACACCTTC.

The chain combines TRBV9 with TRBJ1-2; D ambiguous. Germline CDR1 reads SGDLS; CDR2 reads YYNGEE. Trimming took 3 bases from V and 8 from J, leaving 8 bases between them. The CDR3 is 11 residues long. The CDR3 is CASSDGWGYTF. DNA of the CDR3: TGTGCCAGCAGCGACGGGTGGGGCTACACCTTC.

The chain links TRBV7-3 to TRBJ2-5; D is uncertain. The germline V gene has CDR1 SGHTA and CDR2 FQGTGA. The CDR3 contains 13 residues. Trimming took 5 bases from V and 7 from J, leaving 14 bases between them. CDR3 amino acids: CASSTKDQRTQYF. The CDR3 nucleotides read TGTGCCAGCAGCACCAAAGACCAGCGGACCCAGTACTTC. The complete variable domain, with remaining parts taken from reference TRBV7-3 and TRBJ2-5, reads GAGVSQTPSNKVTEKGKYVELRCDPISGHTALYWYRQSLGQGPEFLIYFQGTGAADDSGLPNDRFFAVRPEGSVSTLKIQRTERGDSAVYLCASSTKDQRTQYFGPGTRLLVL.

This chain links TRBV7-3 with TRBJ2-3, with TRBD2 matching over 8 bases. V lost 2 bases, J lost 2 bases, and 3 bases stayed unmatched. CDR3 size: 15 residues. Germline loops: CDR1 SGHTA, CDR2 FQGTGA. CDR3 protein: CASSLDGRATDTQYF. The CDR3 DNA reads TGTGCCAGCAGCTTAGACGGGAGGGCCACAGATACGCAGTATTTT.

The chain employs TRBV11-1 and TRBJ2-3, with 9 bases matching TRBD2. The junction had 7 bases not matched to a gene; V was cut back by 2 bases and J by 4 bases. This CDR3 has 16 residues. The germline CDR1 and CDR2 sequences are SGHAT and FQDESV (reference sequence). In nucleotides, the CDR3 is TGTGCCAGCAGCTTACCGGGACTAGCCGTAGCAGATACGCAGTATTTT. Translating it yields CASSLPGLAVADTQYF.

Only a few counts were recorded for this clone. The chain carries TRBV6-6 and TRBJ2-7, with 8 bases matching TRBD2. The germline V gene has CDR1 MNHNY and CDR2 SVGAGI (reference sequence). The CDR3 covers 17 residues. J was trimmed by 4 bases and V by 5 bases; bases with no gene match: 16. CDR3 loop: CASSPTTLSAGGYEQYF. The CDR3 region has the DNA TGTGCCAGCAGTCCGACTACGCTATCCGCGGGAGGATACGAGCAGTACTTC.